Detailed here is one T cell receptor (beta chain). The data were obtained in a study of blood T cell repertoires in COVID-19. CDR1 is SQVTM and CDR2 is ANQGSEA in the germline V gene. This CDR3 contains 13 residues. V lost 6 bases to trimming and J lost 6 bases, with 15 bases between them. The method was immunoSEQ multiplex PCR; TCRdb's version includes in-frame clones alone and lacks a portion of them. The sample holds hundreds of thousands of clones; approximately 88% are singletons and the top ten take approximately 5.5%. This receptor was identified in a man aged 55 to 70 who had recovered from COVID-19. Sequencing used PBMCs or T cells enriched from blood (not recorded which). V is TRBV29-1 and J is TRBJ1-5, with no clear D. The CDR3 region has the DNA TGCAGCGTAGGACTAGGGAATGGTCAGCCCCAGCATTTT. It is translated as CSVGLGNGQPQHF. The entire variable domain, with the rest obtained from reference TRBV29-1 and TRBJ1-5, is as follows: SAVISQKPSRDICQRGTSLTIQCQVDSQVTMMFWYRQQPGQSLTLIATANQGSEATYESGFVIDKFPISRPNLTFSTLTVSNMSPEDSSIYLCSVGLGNGQPQHFGDGTRLSIL.